These 28 T cell receptor beta chains originate from one sample sequenced in a study of response to subunit inactivated influenza vaccine. TCRdb re-called the RT-PCR reads through MiXCR, storing one row per CDR3 protein. The profile shows hundreds of thousands of distinct CDR3 sequences, approximately 13% of them singletons. Source: PBMCs from blood, taken roughly 15 days before vaccination. The receptor set was obtained from a man between 50 and 59 years old who received an inactivated influenza vaccine.

This clonotype was picked up a small number of times. The rearrangement uses TRBV6-2 or TRBV6-3 and TRBJ1-5; possibly TRBD1 for D (6 bases). The CDR3 consists of 15 residues. CDR1 is MNHEY, CDR2 SVGEGT, per germline. Between the trimmed V and J ends, which lost 0 bases and 7 bases, there was a span of 13 bases. CDR3 bases: TGTGCCAGCAGTTACTCAGTACGGGGGCACCAGCCCCAGCATTTT. The encoded protein is CASSYSVRGHQPQHF.

This clonotype has a handful of counts. This rearrangement joins TRBV29-1 to TRBJ2-1, with D perhaps TRBD1 or TRBD2 (6 bases each). The CDR3 covers 13 residues. Per the germline V gene, CDR1 is SQVTM and CDR2 is ANQGSEA. Trimming left V 7 bases short and J 7 bases short, with 17 bases between. This CDR3 is CSARDRGQNEQFF. CDR3 bases: TGCAGCGCTCGAGATCGGGGGCAGAATGAGCAGTTCTTC.

The chain is built from TRBV30 and TRBJ2-5, with TRBD2 identical over 9 bases. The CDR3 spans 13 residues. The V gene's germline CDR1 is GTSNPN and CDR2 SVGIG (reference sequence). After removal of 3 bases from V and 5 bases from J, the junction contained 4 bases not matched to a gene. For the CDR3, the DNA is TGTGCCTGGAGGGGACTAGCAGGCGAGACCCAGTACTTC. Translation: CAWRGLAGETQYF.

This clonotype was seen only a few times. CDR3 sequence (DNA): TGTGCCAGCAGTGATAGACAGCCGAACACTGAAGCTTTCTTT. This sequence encodes CASSDRQPNTEAFF. The chain combines TRBV25-1 with TRBJ1-1, with D perhaps TRBD1 (5 bases). V was shortened by 3 bases and J by 1 base, with 9 bases between the two germline ends. Germline loops: CDR1 MGHDK, CDR2 SYGVNS. This CDR3 is built from 14 residues.

This clonotype was counted between two and nine times. The chain links TRBV20-1 to TRBJ2-1, with D possibly being TRBD1 (6 bases). Germline CDR1 reads DFQATT; CDR2 reads SNEGSKA (reference sequence). With 1 base removed from V and 4 bases from J, the gap between germline ends came to 20 bases. This CDR3 contains 17 residues. This chain's CDR3 is CSARGNLRGSNYNEQFF. CDR3 nucleotides: TGCAGTGCTAGAGGTAACCTCAGGGGATCAAATTACAATGAGCAGTTCTTC.

The genes are TRBV9 and TRBJ2-2; 8 nucleotides line up with TRBD1. The V gene's germline CDR1 is SGDLS and CDR2 YYNGEE. The ends lost 2 bases at V and 4 bases at J; junction bases unmatched: 4. The CDR3 has 15 amino acids. The CDR3: CASSVQGTGTGELFF. In DNA, the CDR3 is TGTGCCAGCAGCGTTCAGGGGACAGGCACCGGGGAGCTGTTTTTT.

This clonotype came up a few times. The chain has TRBV28 and TRBJ2-3; D is uncertain. The CDR3 contains 13 residues. The germline V gene has CDR1 MDHEN and CDR2 SYDVKM. V lost 1 base and J lost 6, with 8 bases in between. CDR3 protein: CASSLLGSDTQYF. Here the CDR3 DNA reads TGTGCCAGCAGTTTATTGGGCAGCGATACGCAGTATTTT.

This clonotype was seen many times. This chain connects TRBV29-1 to TRBJ2-3, with TRBD2 identical over 9 bases. The CDR3 totals 13 residues. Trimming took 6 bases from V and 1 from J; bases not matched to a gene: 2. CDR1 and CDR2 from the germline V gene are SQVTM and ANQGSEA. The CDR3 region has the DNA TGCAGCGTCCGACTAGCGGGCACAGATACGCAGTATTTT. It codes for CSVRLAGTDTQYF.

This sequence joins TRBV11-2 and TRBJ2-1; 10 bases fit TRBD2. With V trimmed by 5 bases and J by 1 base, 5 bases remained unmatched. Germline CDR1 reads SGHAT; CDR2 reads FQNNGV. CDR3 length: 16 residues. CDR3 sequence: CASSPRAGGSYNEQFF. The CDR3 DNA sequence: TGTGCCAGCAGCCCTCGAGCGGGAGGGTCCTACAATGAGCAGTTCTTC.

The genes are TRBV7-9 and TRBJ1-2; D is uncertain. The CDR3 contains 15 residues. Trimming shortened V by 2 bases and J by 2 bases, and 12 bases separated the two germline ends. The V gene's germline CDR1 is SEHNR and CDR2 FQNEAQ (reference sequence). CDR3 sequence (DNA): TGTGCCAGCAGCTTAAGGCCTATCGTGAACTATGGCTACACCTTC. Its translation: CASSLRPIVNYGYTF.

This clonotype was seen more than once but under ten times. CDR3 protein: CASSSAPLRHINYGYTF. CDR3 nucleotide sequence: TGTGCCAGCAGCTCTGCCCCCCTGAGACACATTAACTATGGCTACACCTTC. The chain links TRBV7-2 to TRBJ1-2, with no clear D. This CDR3 is built from 17 residues. Per germline, CDR1 SGHTA and CDR2 FQGNSA. V lost 4 bases, J lost 1 base, and 19 bases lay in between.

The CDR3 loop reads CSVRPRQAKRYTQYF. CDR3 sequence (DNA): TGCAGCGTTCGCCCGAGGCAGGCCAAAAGGTATACGCAGTATTTT. The V and J genes are TRBV29-1 and TRBJ2-3; D unresolved. Trimming took 5 bases from V and 7 from J, leaving 22 bases between them. Germline V gives CDR1 SQVTM, CDR2 ANQGSEA. The CDR3 totals 15 residues.

This clonotype was counted ten times or more. V and J are TRBV5-6 and TRBJ1-4, with 8 positions matching TRBD1. V shed 3 bases and J 6 bases; nucleotides not matched to a gene: 4. The CDR3 is made up of 14 amino acids. The germline V gene encodes CDR1 SGHDT and CDR2 YYEEEE. This CDR3 reads CASSSQGAHEKLFF. The CDR3 region has the DNA TGTGCCAGCAGCTCCCAGGGGGCGCATGAAAAACTGTTTTTT.

The genes are TRBV12-3 or TRBV12-4 and TRBJ2-2; D is uncertain. The CDR3 consists of 15 residues. The V end was cut by 6 bases, the J end by 0 bases, with 11 bases between. The CDR3 bases are TGTGCCAGCAGCCCTGAATCAGCGAACACCGGGGAGCTGTTTTTT. Translating it yields CASSPESANTGELFF.

This clonotype was observed a few times. The chain uses TRBV7-9 and TRBJ2-1; the D gene is possibly TRBD2 (8 bases). This CDR3 spans 15 amino acids. Deletions cut 8 bases from V and 8 bases from J, with 22 bases between. CDR1 and CDR2 (germline): SEHNR, FQNEAQ (reference sequence). The CDR3 region is CASQGGTSFVDEQFF. In nucleotides, the CDR3 is TGTGCCAGCCAGGGGGGGACTAGTTTCGTCGATGAGCAGTTCTTC. The variable domain in full, completed from reference TRBV7-9 and TRBJ2-1, reads DTGVSQNPRHKITKRGQNVTFRCDPISEHNRLYWYRQTLGQGPEFLTYFQNEAQLEKSRLLSDRFSAERPKGSFSTLEIQRTEQGDSAMYLCASQGGTSFVDEQFFGPGTRLTVL.

This rearrangement joins TRBV30 to TRBJ2-2; D gene ambiguous. The CDR3 contains 13 residues. Germline-derived CDR1 and CDR2 are GTSNPN and SVGIG (reference sequence). V was trimmed by 4 bases and J by 5 bases, leaving 11 bases between them. CDR3: CAWTLPGTGELFF. Written as DNA, the CDR3 is TGTGCCTGGACCCTGCCCGGGACCGGGGAGCTGTTTTTT.

The rearrangement links TRBV7-8 to TRBJ2-5; 8 bases line up with TRBD1. Unmatched junction bases numbered 3, after V lost 4 bases and J lost 2 bases. The length of the CDR3 is 14 residues. CDR1 is SGHVS and CDR2 is FQNEAQ in the germline V gene. The CDR3 DNA reads as TGTGCCAGCAGCTCTAGACAGGGGCAAGAGACCCAGTACTTC. Translating gives CASSSRQGQETQYF.

This clonotype showed up just a few times. V usage is TRBV10-3 and J usage is TRBJ2-7; TRBD1 matches at 8 bases. Germline values: CDR1 ENHRY, CDR2 SYGVKD. The CDR3 sequence is 13 residues long. With 9 bases clipped from V and 2 bases from J, the junction kept 6 bases outside the gene matches. The DNA of the CDR3 is TGTGCCATAGCGACAGGGGAGCCCTACGAGCAGTACTTC. It codes for CAIATGEPYEQYF.

This clonotype came up many times. The CDR3 here is CASSPQGGGYTF. DNA for the CDR3: TGTGCCAGCAGCCCCCAGGGCGGTGGCTACACCTTC. V is TRBV7-9 and J is TRBJ1-2; D possibly corresponds to TRBD1 (5 bases). CDR3 length equals 12 residues. The V gene lost 5 bases and the J gene lost 7 bases, with 11 bases spanning the gap. Germline assignment: CDR1 SEHNR and CDR2 FQNEAQ (reference sequence). Variable domain in full (rest from reference TRBV7-9 and TRBJ1-2): DTGVSQNPRHKITKRGQNVTFRCDPISEHNRLYWYRQTLGQGPEFLTYFQNEAQLEKSRLLSDRFSAERPKGSFSTLEIQRTEQGDSAMYLCASSPQGGGYTFGSGTRLTVV.

V gene TRBV2 combines with J gene TRBJ1-4; D unresolved. Germline values: CDR1 SNHLY, CDR2 FYNNEI. V lost 4 bases to trimming and J lost 10 bases, with 10 bases between them. The CDR3 runs 12 residues. The CDR3 protein is CASSVLRGKLFF. The CDR3 DNA sequence: TGTGCCAGCAGTGTTCTTCGTGGAAAACTGTTTTTT. The variable domain in full, completed from reference TRBV2 and TRBJ1-4, reads EPEVTQTPSHQVTQMGQEVILRCVPISNHLYFYWYRQILGQKVEFLVSFYNNEISEKSEIFDDQFSVERPDGSNFTLKIRSTKLEDSAMYFCASSVLRGKLFFGSGTQLSVL.

The rearrangement links TRBV7-9 to TRBJ1-1, with a tentative D call TRBD1 (5 bases). Trimming removed 1 base from V and 3 bases from J, with 12 bases in between. The CDR3 sequence is 15 residues long. The germline V gene has CDR1 SEHNR and CDR2 FQNEAQ (reference sequence). CDR3 DNA: TGTGCCAGCAGCTTAGACGGGCAGGGCGACACTGAAGCTTTCTTT. It translates to CASSLDGQGDTEAFF.

This clonotype has a handful of counts. The chain is built from TRBV7-2 and TRBJ2-5; 8 nucleotides align to TRBD1. The CDR3 has 13 residues. In germline, CDR1 is SGHTA, CDR2 FQGNSA. The V segment lost 6 bases and the J segment 5 bases; nucleotides outside the gene matches: 5. The CDR3 is CASRQGARETQYF. CDR3 DNA: TGTGCCAGCAGGCAGGGGGCTCGGGAGACCCAGTACTTC.

This clonotype has just a few counts. The gene calls are TRBV29-1 and TRBJ2-6; 8 bases are a match to TRBD1. Germline CDR1 reads SQVTM; CDR2 reads ANQGSEA. Germline trimming cut 5 bases from V and 1 base from J; bases unmatched to any gene: 1. The CDR3 covers 14 residues. The CDR3 reads CSVTGGSGANVLTF. CDR3 DNA: TGCAGCGTTACAGGGGGTTCTGGGGCCAACGTCCTGACTTTC.

The chain combines TRBV27 with TRBJ2-1, with a weak D call TRBD1 (6 bases). Trimming left V 6 bases short and J 3 bases short, with 12 bases between. The CDR3 spans 14 residues. The germline gives CDR1 MNHEY, CDR2 SMNVEV (reference sequence). DNA for the CDR3: TGTGCCAGCAGCCGAACAGGGTACTACAATGAGCAGTTCTTC. Translated, it gives CASSRTGYYNEQFF.

For the CDR3, the DNA is TGTGCCAGCAGCGCCCAAGGGACTCCGAGGATGGGGTACGAGCAGTACTTC. Its protein product is CASSAQGTPRMGYEQYF. The chain recombines TRBV9 with TRBJ2-7, with a weak D call TRBD2 (6 bases). There are 17 residues in the CDR3. Germline CDR1 reads SGDLS; CDR2 reads YYNGEE. With 3 bases removed from V and 4 bases from J, the gap between germline ends came to 23 bases.

The rearrangement joins TRBV19 to TRBJ2-2; D perhaps matches TRBD2 (6 bases). V lost 0 bases to trimming and J lost 4 bases, with 15 bases between them. The CDR3 is made up of 17 amino acids. Germline values: CDR1 LNHDA, CDR2 SQIVND (reference sequence). The CDR3 loop is CASSIEAGTVITGELFF. The DNA of the CDR3 is TGTGCCAGTAGTATAGAGGCGGGGACGGTTATCACCGGGGAGCTGTTTTTT.

This chain uses TRBV19 with TRBJ1-1; D remains unclear. Germline V lookup: CDR1 LNHDA, CDR2 SQIVND (reference sequence). V lost 4 bases and J 3 bases, leaving 9 bases between the germline ends. This CDR3 has 13 amino acids. Here the CDR3 DNA reads TGTGCCAGTAGTACTTCAGGAGACACTGAAGCTTTCTTT. Its protein product is CASSTSGDTEAFF. Drawing the rest from reference TRBV19 and TRBJ1-1, the complete variable domain is DGGITQSPKYLFRKEGQNVTLSCEQNLNHDAMYWYRQDPGQGLRLIYYSQIVNDFQKGDIAEGYSVSREKKESFPLTVTSAQKNPTAFYLCASSTSGDTEAFFGQGTRLTVV.

This chain joins TRBV9 and TRBJ2-1, with TRBD1 identical over 11 bases. The germline gives CDR1 SGDLS, CDR2 YYNGEE. J was trimmed by 4 bases and V by 1 base; bases with no gene match: 4. This CDR3 region has 16 residues. The CDR3 protein is CASSVPRDRGYNEQFF. The CDR3 nucleotides are TGTGCCAGCAGCGTACCCCGGGACAGGGGGTACAATGAGCAGTTCTTC.